These T cell receptor beta chains were read from a single sample in a study of blood T cell repertoires in COVID-19. Profiling relied on immunoSEQ multiplex PCR, and the TCRdb table lists in-frame clones only, not all of them. The sample yields around 100,000 clones, approximately 84% seen once. The specimen was peripheral blood. The receptor source for this set is a man in his thirties or forties in a cohort sampled during active COVID-19. The CDR3 runs from the conserved cysteine through the conserved F or W. The D gene is left open where the match is weak. Clone sizes are given selectively: once, few, many, or a class where the clone is expanded.

J,V,size,D,DNA,CDR3
TRBJ2-7,TRBV5-8,.,.,TGTGCCAGCAGCTTGGCCAGTTTATACGAGCAGTACTTC,CASSLASLYEQYF
TRBJ2-7,TRBV3-1/TRBV3-2,few,TRBD1,TGTGCCAGCAGCCAATGGGGGACAGTACCCTACGAGCAGTACTTC,CASSQWGTVPYEQYF
TRBJ2-1,TRBV6-2/TRBV6-3,.,TRBD2,TGTGCCAGCAGCAAGGGACTAGCGGGGGATACCTACAATGAGCAGTTCTTC,CASSKGLAGDTYNEQFF
TRBJ2-1,TRBV2,.,.,TGTGCCAGCAGTGAAGAAGTCCAGGGGACATACAATGAGCAGTTCTTC,CASSEEVQGTYNEQFF
TRBJ2-5,TRBV3-1/TRBV3-2,.,TRBD2,TGTGCCAGCAGCCAAAGCGGGGGGGAGACCCAGTACTTC,CASSQSGGETQYF
TRBJ2-1,TRBV19,.,TRBD2,TGTGCCAGTAGTATTTTTTCCTTAGGGCCTAGCGGGGGGTACTACAATGAGCAGTTCTTC,CASSIFSLGPSGGYYNEQFF
TRBJ1-1,TRBV14,.,.,TGTGCCAGCAGCCCATCAATGAACACTGAAGCTTTCTTT,CASSPSMNTEAFF
TRBJ1-2,TRBV19,.,TRBD1,TGTGCCAGTAGTATGGGGACAGTTTCCAAGTCCTATGGCTACACCTTC,CASSMGTVSKSYGYTF
TRBJ1-3,TRBV11-2,.,.,TGTGCCAGCAGCCCTGGGGCAGCTGGAAACACCATATATTTT,CASSPGAAGNTIYF
TRBJ2-3,TRBV7-3,.,TRBD2,TGTGCCAGCAGCCCGGGACTAGCGGTGACTACGCAGTATTTT,CASSPGLAVTTQYF
TRBJ1-6,TRBV7-2,once,.,TGTGCCAGCAGCTTAGGAGGGGGGGGTGGGGTGTTCAGAGCACCCCTCCACTTT,CASSLGGGGGVFRAPLHF
TRBJ1-6,TRBV5-1,.,TRBD1,TGCGCCAGCAGCTTGGCCGGGACAGAAAATTCACCCCTCCACTTT,CASSLAGTENSPLHF
TRBJ2-2,TRBV4-3,.,TRBD2,TGCGCCAGCAGCCGACTAGCGGGGAACACCGGGGAGCTGTTTTTT,CASSRLAGNTGELFF
TRBJ1-6,TRBV3-1/TRBV3-2,.,.,TGTGCCAGCAGCCGGGACTTTTTTTCACCCCTCCACTTT,CASSRDFFSPLHF
TRBJ1-2,TRBV6-5,.,.,TGTGCCAGCAGTTCGACGGGTTTTGGGGGCTACACCTTC,CASSSTGFGGYTF
TRBJ1-2,TRBV28,.,TRBD1,TGTGCCAGCAGCTTCCCTACAGGGGTTAACTATGGCTACACCTTC,CASSFPTGVNYGYTF
TRBJ1-5,TRBV3-1/TRBV3-2,few,.,TGTGCCAGCAGCCAAGGTCGGAATCAGCCCCAGCATTTT,CASSQGRNQPQHF
TRBJ2-7,TRBV6-6,.,TRBD1,TGTGCCAGCAGCTTTGGACAGGGTTTAGGCGAGCAGTACTTC,CASSFGQGLGEQYF
TRBJ2-7,TRBV30,.,.,TGTGCCCGAAGTGGTAGGGAGTCCTACGAGCAGTACTTC,CARSGRESYEQYF
TRBJ2-5,TRBV13,.,TRBD1,TGTGCCAGCAGCATAAGACAGGGGACCGGAGAGACCCAGTACTTC,CASSIRQGTGETQYF
TRBJ2-3,TRBV3-1/TRBV3-2,.,TRBD2,TGTGCCAGCAGCCAAGATCAACTAGCGCGGGAGTATTTT,CASSQDQLAREYF
TRBJ2-3,TRBV7-2,once,.,TGTGCCAGCAGCTTAGTGGGGCGGGGTAGCACAGATACGCAGTATTTT,CASSLVGRGSTDTQYF
TRBJ2-7,TRBV6-5,.,.,TGTGCCAGCAGTTACGGTTATAGCTACGAGCAGTACTTC,CASSYGYSYEQYF
TRBJ2-1,TRBV28,.,.,TGTGCCAGCAGTTTAAGGGGGACTACCTACAATGAGCAGTTCTTC,CASSLRGTTYNEQFF
TRBJ1-2,TRBV18,.,TRBD1,TGTGCCAGCTCACCGGGACAGGGTCTTGCAAACTATGGCTACACCTTC,CASSPGQGLANYGYTF
TRBJ2-4,TRBV6-2/TRBV6-3,.,TRBD2,TGTGCCAGCACCCCACACGCGGGGGGGGGCGGCATTCAGTACTTC,CASTPHAGGGGIQYF
TRBJ2-6,TRBV19,once,.,TGTGCCAGTAGTAGGGGCACTGGGGCCAACGTCCTGACTTTC,CASSRGTGANVLTF
TRBJ2-3,TRBV30,.,.,TGTGCCTGGAGGGTTGGGCAGGGGACAGATACGCAGTATTTT,CAWRVGQGTDTQYF
TRBJ2-7,TRBV9,.,.,TGTGCCAGCAGCGAGGGGGATAACGAGCAGTACTTC,CASSEGDNEQYF
TRBJ1-1,TRBV12-3/TRBV12-4,.,.,TGTGCCAGCAGTTTACGGGGTTTTACTGAAGCTTTCTTT,CASSLRGFTEAFF
TRBJ2-1,TRBV19,.,TRBD2,TGTGCCAGTAGTACCCAACCGGGACTAGGCTCTGACAATGAGCAGTTCTTC,CASSTQPGLGSDNEQFF
TRBJ1-2,TRBV29-1,.,.,TGCAGCGTTAAGCCCCAGGTGGTAAACTATGGCTACACCTTC,CSVKPQVVNYGYTF
TRBJ1-4,TRBV18,.,.,TGTGCCAGCTCACCGGGGGGGCCTACTGCAACTAATGAAAAACTGTTTTTT,CASSPGGPTATNEKLFF
TRBJ1-3,TRBV18,.,.,TGTGCCAGCTCACCAGGCAGTCCCTCTGGAAACACCATATATTTT,CASSPGSPSGNTIYF
TRBJ2-5,TRBV7-2,.,.,TGTGCCAGCAGTTCAACCAGGGTACAAGAGACCCAGTACTTC,CASSSTRVQETQYF